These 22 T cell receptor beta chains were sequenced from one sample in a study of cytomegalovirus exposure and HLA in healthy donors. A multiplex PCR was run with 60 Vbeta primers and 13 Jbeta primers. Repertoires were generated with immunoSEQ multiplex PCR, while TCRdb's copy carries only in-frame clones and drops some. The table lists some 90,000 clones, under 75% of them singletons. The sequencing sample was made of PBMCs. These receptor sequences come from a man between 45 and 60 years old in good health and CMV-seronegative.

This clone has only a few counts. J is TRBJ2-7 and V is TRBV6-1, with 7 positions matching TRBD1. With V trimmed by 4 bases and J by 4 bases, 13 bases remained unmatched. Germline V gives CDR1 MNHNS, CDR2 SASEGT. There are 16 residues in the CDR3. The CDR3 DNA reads TGTGCCAGCAGTGTTGTTCCCGGGACAGCAGGTTACGAGCAGTACTTC. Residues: CASSVVPGTAGYEQYF.

The CDR3 spells CASVIGGAGDKNIQYF. The CDR3 DNA reads TGTGCCAGCGTGATAGGGGGGGCGGGAGACAAAAACATTCAGTACTTC. This chain joins TRBV2 and TRBJ2-4; the D gene is possibly TRBD2 (7 bases). The V end lost 8 bases, the J end lost 3 bases, and 20 bases lay between the germline ends. Germline loops: CDR1 SNHLY, CDR2 FYNNEI. The CDR3 sequence is 16 residues long. The full variable domain, with the rest looked up from reference TRBV2 and TRBJ2-4, is EPEVTQTPSHQVTQMGQEVILRCVPISNHLYFYWYRQILGQKVEFLVSFYNNEISEKSEIFDDQFSVERPDGSNFTLKIRSTKLEDSAMYFCASVIGGAGDKNIQYFGAGTRLSVL.

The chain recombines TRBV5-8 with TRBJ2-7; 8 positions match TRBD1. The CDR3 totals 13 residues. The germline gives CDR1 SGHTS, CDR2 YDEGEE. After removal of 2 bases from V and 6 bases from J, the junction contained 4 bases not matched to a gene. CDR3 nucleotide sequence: TGTGCCAGCAGCTTCCGGACAGGGAGCGAGCAGTACTTC. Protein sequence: CASSFRTGSEQYF.

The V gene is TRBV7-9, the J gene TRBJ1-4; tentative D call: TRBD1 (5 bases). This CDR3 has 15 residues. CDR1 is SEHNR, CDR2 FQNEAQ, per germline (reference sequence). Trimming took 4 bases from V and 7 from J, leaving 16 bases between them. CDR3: CASSSRSGGTEKLFF. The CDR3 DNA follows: TGTGCCAGCAGCTCAAGGTCGGGGGGGACTGAAAAACTGTTTTTT.

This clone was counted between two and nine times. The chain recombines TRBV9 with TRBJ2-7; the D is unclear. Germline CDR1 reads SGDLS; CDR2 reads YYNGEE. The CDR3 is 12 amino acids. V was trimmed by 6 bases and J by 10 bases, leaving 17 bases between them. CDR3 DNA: TGTGCCAGCAATCCCGGCCGCGGCCCACAGTACTTC. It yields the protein CASNPGRGPQYF.

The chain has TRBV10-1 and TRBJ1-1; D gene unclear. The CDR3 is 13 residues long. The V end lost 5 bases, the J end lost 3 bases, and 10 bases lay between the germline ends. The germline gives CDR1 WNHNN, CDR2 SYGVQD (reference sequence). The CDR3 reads CASSPSRDTEAFF. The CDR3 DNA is TGCGCCAGCAGTCCAAGCCGAGACACTGAAGCTTTCTTT.

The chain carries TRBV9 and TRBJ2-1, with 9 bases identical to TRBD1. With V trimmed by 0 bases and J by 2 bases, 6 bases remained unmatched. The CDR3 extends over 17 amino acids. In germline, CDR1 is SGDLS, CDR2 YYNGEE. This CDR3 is CASSVDVGTGPYNEQFF. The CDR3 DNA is TGTGCCAGCAGCGTAGATGTAGGGACAGGGCCCTACAATGAGCAGTTCTTC.

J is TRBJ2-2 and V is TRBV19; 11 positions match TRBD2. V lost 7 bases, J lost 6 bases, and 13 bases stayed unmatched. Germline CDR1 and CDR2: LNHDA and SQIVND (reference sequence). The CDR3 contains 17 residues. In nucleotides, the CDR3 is TGTGCCAGTAAAGGGGTAGCGGGAGGGCCTAAGGCCGGGGAGCTGTTTTTT. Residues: CASKGVAGGPKAGELFF.

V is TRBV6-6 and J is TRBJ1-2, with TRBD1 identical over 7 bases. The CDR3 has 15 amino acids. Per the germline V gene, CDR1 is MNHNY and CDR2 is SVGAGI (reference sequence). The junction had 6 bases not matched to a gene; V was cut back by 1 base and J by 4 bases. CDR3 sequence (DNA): TGTGCCAGCAGTTACTTACAGGGGACAAGCTATGGCTACACCTTC. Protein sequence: CASSYLQGTSYGYTF.

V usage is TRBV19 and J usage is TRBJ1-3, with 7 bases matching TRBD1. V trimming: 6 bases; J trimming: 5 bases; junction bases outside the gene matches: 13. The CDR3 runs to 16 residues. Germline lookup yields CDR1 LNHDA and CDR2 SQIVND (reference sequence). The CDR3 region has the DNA TGTGCCAGTAGCACCCCCGGGGACAGACTGAGAAACACCATATATTTT. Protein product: CASSTPGDRLRNTIYF.

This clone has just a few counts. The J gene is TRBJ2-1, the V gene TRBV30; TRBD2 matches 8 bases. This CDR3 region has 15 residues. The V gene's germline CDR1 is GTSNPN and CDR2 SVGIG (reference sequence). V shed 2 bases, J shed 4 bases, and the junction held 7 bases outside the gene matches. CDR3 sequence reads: CAWSSGGARYNEQFF. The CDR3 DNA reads TGTGCCTGGAGTTCCGGGGGGGCGCGGTACAATGAGCAGTTCTTC.

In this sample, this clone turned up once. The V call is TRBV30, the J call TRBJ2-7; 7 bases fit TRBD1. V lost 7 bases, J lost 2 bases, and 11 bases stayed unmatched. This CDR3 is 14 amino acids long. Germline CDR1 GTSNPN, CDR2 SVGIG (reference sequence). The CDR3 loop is CASSGVQGTYEQYF. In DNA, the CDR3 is TGTGCCTCATCCGGTGTACAGGGGACCTACGAGCAGTACTTC.

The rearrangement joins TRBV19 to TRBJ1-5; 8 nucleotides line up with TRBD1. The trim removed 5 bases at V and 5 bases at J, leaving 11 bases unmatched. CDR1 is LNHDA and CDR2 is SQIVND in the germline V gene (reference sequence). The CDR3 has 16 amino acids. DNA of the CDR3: TGTGCCAGTAGTGATGGACAGGGTATGGGTTATCAGCCCCAGCATTTT. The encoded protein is CASSDGQGMGYQPQHF.

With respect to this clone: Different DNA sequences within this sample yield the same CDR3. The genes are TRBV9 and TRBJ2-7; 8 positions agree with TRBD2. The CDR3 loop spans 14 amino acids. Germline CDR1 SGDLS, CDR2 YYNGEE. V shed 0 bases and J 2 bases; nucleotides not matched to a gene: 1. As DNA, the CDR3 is TGTGCCAGCAGCGTAGGCGGGGGGACCTACGAGCAGTACTTC. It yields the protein CASSVGGGTYEQYF.

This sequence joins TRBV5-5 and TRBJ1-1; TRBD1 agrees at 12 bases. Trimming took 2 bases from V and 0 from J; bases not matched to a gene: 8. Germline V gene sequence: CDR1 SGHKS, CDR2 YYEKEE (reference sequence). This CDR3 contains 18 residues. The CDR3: CASSLYRDRGLMNTEAFF. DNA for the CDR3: TGTGCCAGCAGCTTATATAGGGACAGGGGGCTCATGAACACTGAAGCTTTCTTT.

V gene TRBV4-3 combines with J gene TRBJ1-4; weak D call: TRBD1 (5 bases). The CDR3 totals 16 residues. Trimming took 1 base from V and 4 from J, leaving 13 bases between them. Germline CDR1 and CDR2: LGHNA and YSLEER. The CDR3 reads CASSQGPHRFNEKLFF. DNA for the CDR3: TGCGCCAGCAGCCAAGGTCCGCACAGGTTTAATGAAAAACTGTTTTTT.

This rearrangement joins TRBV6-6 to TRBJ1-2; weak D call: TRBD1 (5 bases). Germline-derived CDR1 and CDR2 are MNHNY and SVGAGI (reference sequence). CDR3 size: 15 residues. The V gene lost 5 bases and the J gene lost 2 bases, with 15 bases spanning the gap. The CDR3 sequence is CASSRDSAGNYGYTF. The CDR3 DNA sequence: TGTGCCAGCAGTCGCGACTCAGCAGGGAACTATGGCTACACCTTC.

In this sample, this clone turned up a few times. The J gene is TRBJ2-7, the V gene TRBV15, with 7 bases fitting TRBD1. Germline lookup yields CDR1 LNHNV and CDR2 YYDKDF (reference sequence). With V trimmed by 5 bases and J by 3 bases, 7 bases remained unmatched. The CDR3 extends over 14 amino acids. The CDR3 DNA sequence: TGTGCCACCAGCGAAGGGACAGCCAACTACGAGCAGTACTTC. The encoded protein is CATSEGTANYEQYF.

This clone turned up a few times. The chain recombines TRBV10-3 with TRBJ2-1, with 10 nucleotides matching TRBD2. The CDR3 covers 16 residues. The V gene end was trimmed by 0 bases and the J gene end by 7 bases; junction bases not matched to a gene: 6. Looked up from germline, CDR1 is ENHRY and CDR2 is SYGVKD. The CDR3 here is CAISESGGLAINEQFF. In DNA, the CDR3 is TGTGCCATCAGTGAGTCGGGGGGACTAGCGATTAATGAGCAGTTCTTC.

The DNA of the CDR3 is TGTGCCAGCAGCTTGGCCGCGGACAGGGGCGGCGAGCAGTACTTC. It yields the protein CASSLAADRGGEQYF. The chain has TRBV5-5 and TRBJ2-5, with TRBD1 identical over 9 bases. The DNA end favors TRBJ2-7, so the J call may be wrong. The CDR3 has 15 residues. In germline, CDR1 is SGHKS, CDR2 YYEKEE (reference sequence).

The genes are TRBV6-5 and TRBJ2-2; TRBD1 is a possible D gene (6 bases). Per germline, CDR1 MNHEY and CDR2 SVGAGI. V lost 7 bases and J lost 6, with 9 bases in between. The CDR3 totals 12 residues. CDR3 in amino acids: CASKGVAGELFF. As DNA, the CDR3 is TGTGCCAGCAAGGGGGTCGCCGGGGAGCTGTTTTTT.

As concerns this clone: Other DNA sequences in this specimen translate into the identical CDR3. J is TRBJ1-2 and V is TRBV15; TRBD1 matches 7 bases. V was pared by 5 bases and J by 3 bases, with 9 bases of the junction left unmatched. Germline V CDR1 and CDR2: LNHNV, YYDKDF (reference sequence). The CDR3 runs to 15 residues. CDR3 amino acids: CATSGRDSSHYGYTF. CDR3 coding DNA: TGTGCCACCAGCGGGCGGGACAGTAGTCACTATGGCTACACCTTC.